This T cell receptor beta chain was identified in a study of siplizumab effects on memory and regulatory T cells. Study-wide results and limits: An assignable phenotype, naive or memory, was missing from roughly 78-96% of proliferating CD4+ or CD8+ clones. Naive T cells appeared more varied than memory cells and looked like key alloresponse contributors. In controls, 26.9% of mappable alloreactive CD4+ clones were Treg-derived on average, versus roughly 69% with siplizumab.

As concerns this clone: The antigen is not known.

Per-sample assaying covered 95,000 to 100,000 TCR templates. Data came from immunoSEQ multiplex PCR; TCRdb stores just in-frame clones and leaves some out. The data hold 75,000 to 100,000 clones, with roughly 94% observed a single time. The source is a human donor in good health. Sample: non-Treg CD4+ T cells sorted from blood.

The CDR3 loop is CASSRIGGVDEQYF. The CDR3 region has the DNA TGTGCCAGCAGCCGAATTGGGGGGGTGGACGAGCAGTACTTC. V and J are TRBV7-3 and TRBJ2-7; 7 positions match TRBD2. Germline CDR1 and CDR2: SGHTA and FQGTGA. The CDR3 covers 14 residues. The J segment lost 5 bases and the V segment lost 5 bases, leaving 9 bases of the junction unmatched.